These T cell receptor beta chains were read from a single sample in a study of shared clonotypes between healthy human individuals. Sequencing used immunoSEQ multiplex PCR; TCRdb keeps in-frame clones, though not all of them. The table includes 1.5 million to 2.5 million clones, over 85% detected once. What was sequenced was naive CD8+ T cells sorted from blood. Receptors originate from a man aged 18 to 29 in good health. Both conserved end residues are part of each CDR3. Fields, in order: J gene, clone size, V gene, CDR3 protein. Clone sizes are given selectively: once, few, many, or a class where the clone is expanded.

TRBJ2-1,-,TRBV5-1,CASSLEGGLGYNEQFF
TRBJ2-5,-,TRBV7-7,CASSLGQTQETQYF
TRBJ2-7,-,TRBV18,CASSPLTGSVYEQYF
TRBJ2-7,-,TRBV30,CAWSVREEYEQYF
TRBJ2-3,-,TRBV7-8,CASSLDQWDTQYF
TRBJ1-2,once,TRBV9,CASNSHMGDGNYGYTF
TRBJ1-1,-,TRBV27,CASSPGRSNTEAFF
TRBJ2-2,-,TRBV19,CASSSMGAGTGELFF
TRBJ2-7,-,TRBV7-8,CASSLGWGEYEQYF
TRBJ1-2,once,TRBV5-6,CASSLGADGYTF
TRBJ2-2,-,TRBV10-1,CASSSTGDTGELFF
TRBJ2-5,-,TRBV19,CASSAGTGGGETQYF
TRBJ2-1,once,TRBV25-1,CASSEVGPVDEQFF
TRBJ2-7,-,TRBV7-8,CASSSGGGGGYEQYF
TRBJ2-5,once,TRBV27,CASSPSGGETIETQYF
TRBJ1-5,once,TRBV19,CASSIGVYSNQPQHF
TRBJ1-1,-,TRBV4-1,CASSHPQGVGTEAFF
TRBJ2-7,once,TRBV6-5,CASSSTGESYEQYF
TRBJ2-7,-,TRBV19,CASSAAGTGEYEQYF
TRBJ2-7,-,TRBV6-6,CASSPTGGEQYF
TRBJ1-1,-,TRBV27,CASSLNRANTEAFF